These T cell receptor beta chains were read from a single sample in a study of PD-L1 blockade in urothelial cancer. The repertoire was sequenced with immunoSEQ multiplex PCR; TCRdb's copy has only in-frame clones and lacks some. Of some 48,000 clones in the sample, 86% were seen once. The specimen was PBMCs, collected around atezolizumab (anti-PD-L1) treatment. The receptors were sampled from a man in his sixties with urothelial cancer. Both conserved end residues are part of each CDR3. Each record gives: J gene, V gene, clone size, D gene, CDR3 DNA, CDR3 protein. D genes are given only for firm matches. The size entry is marked missing in some rows and otherwise reads once, few, many or a size class.

J gene: TRBJ2-7; V gene: TRBV6-1; clone size: -; D gene: TRBD1; CDR3 DNA: TGTGCCAGCAGTGTAGGGGGGGGACAGGGGGATCGGAACGAGCAGTACTTC; CDR3 protein: CASSVGGGQGDRNEQYF
J gene: TRBJ1-6; V gene: TRBV7-2; clone size: -; D gene: -; CDR3 DNA: TGTGCCAGCAGCTTAGAAGCCTGGCGGAATAATTCACCCCTCCACTTT; CDR3 protein: CASSLEAWRNNSPLHF
J gene: TRBJ1-2; V gene: TRBV4-3; clone size: -; D gene: TRBD1; CDR3 DNA: TGCGCCAGCAGCCTCGGACAGGGTGGCTACACCTTC; CDR3 protein: CASSLGQGGYTF
J gene: TRBJ1-2; V gene: TRBV28; clone size: -; D gene: -; CDR3 DNA: TGTGCCAGCAGTTTATGGGGGGGTCCCACTAACTATGGCTACACCTTC; CDR3 protein: CASSLWGGPTNYGYTF
J gene: TRBJ1-3; V gene: TRBV4-2; clone size: -; D gene: TRBD1; CDR3 DNA: TGTGCCAGCAGCCATGGACAGGGGAACGCGCCCTCCGGAAACACCATATATTTT; CDR3 protein: CASSHGQGNAPSGNTIYF
J gene: TRBJ2-3; V gene: TRBV7-9; clone size: -; D gene: TRBD2; CDR3 DNA: TGTGCCAGCAGCACCGAACTACTAGCGGGGGTAGATACGCAGTATTTT; CDR3 protein: CASSTELLAGVDTQYF
J gene: TRBJ1-3; V gene: TRBV11-2; clone size: once; D gene: -; CDR3 DNA: TGTGCCAGCAGGACGGCAGGGGTAGGCTCTGGAAACACCATATATTTT; CDR3 protein: CASRTAGVGSGNTIYF
J gene: TRBJ2-1; V gene: TRBV30; clone size: -; D gene: TRBD2; CDR3 DNA: TGTGCCTGGAGTCGGCTAGCGGGGGGGGAGGATGAGCAGTTCTTC; CDR3 protein: CAWSRLAGGEDEQFF
J gene: TRBJ1-2; V gene: TRBV19; clone size: -; D gene: TRBD1; CDR3 DNA: TGTGCCAGTAGCCCGACAGGGACCCACTACACCTTC; CDR3 protein: CASSPTGTHYTF
J gene: TRBJ2-7; V gene: TRBV4-2; clone size: once; D gene: TRBD2; CDR3 DNA: TGTGCCAGCAGCCATGCCCGACTAGCGGGGGATAGCGAGCAGTACTTC; CDR3 protein: CASSHARLAGDSEQYF
J gene: TRBJ2-1; V gene: TRBV7-9; clone size: -; D gene: -; CDR3 DNA: TGTGCCAGCAGCTCTTCCAGGGTGAGCTCCTACAATGAGCAGTTCTTC; CDR3 protein: CASSSSRVSSYNEQFF
J gene: TRBJ2-7; V gene: TRBV19; clone size: -; D gene: -; CDR3 DNA: TGTGCCAGTAGTATAGCGGGGGGCCCCTACGAGCAGTACTTC; CDR3 protein: CASSIAGGPYEQYF
J gene: TRBJ2-3; V gene: TRBV6-5; clone size: once; D gene: -; CDR3 DNA: TGTGCCAGCAGCCCAACGTTCGGGGGCACAGATACGCAGTATTTT; CDR3 protein: CASSPTFGGTDTQYF
J gene: TRBJ2-1; V gene: TRBV10-2; clone size: -; D gene: -; CDR3 DNA: TGCGCCAGCAGGGGGGGTTTGGGGAATGAGCAGTTCTTC; CDR3 protein: CASRGGLGNEQFF
J gene: TRBJ1-1; V gene: TRBV9; clone size: -; D gene: TRBD1; CDR3 DNA: TGTGCCAGCAGCGTAGGGGGGACAGAAAGAGCTTTCTTT; CDR3 protein: CASSVGGTERAFF
J gene: TRBJ2-3; V gene: TRBV7-9; clone size: -; D gene: -; CDR3 DNA: TGTGCCAGCAGCTTATTCGGCACAGATACGCAGTATTTT; CDR3 protein: CASSLFGTDTQYF
J gene: TRBJ1-4; V gene: TRBV6-1; clone size: -; D gene: -; CDR3 DNA: TGTGCCAGCAGTGGGACACTGAATGAAAAACTGTTTTTT; CDR3 protein: CASSGTLNEKLFF
J gene: TRBJ1-1; V gene: TRBV6-6; clone size: -; D gene: -; CDR3 DNA: TGTGCCAGCGAACGAGGGGGGGCGGACACTGAAGCTTTCTTT; CDR3 protein: CASERGGADTEAFF
J gene: TRBJ2-5; V gene: TRBV6-6; clone size: few; D gene: -; CDR3 DNA: TGTGCCAGCAGTTACTCTTCGGTAGAGACCCAGTACTTC; CDR3 protein: CASSYSSVETQYF
J gene: TRBJ1-6; V gene: TRBV9; clone size: -; D gene: -; CDR3 DNA: TGTGCCAGCAGCTTCCATGGGGCCAATTCACCCCTCCACTTT; CDR3 protein: CASSFHGANSPLHF
J gene: TRBJ1-4; V gene: TRBV29-1; clone size: -; D gene: -; CDR3 DNA: TGCAGCGTTGAAACCCTCCCCAGGGGAAATGAAAAACTGTTTTTT; CDR3 protein: CSVETLPRGNEKLFF
J gene: TRBJ2-5; V gene: TRBV5-1; clone size: -; D gene: TRBD1; CDR3 DNA: TGCGCCAGCAGCTTCACGACAGGGTTGGGGGAGACCCAGTACTTC; CDR3 protein: CASSFTTGLGETQYF
J gene: TRBJ1-2; V gene: TRBV7-4; clone size: -; D gene: -; CDR3 DNA: TGTGCCAGCCCCCGCTGTGAGAGGGCCCGCCTAAAAGGGTTC; CDR3 protein: CASPRCERARLKGF
J gene: TRBJ1-4; V gene: TRBV6-5; clone size: -; D gene: TRBD1; CDR3 DNA: TGTGCCAGCAGACAACAGGGGGCAGGAGAAAAACTGTTTTTT; CDR3 protein: CASRQQGAGEKLFF
J gene: TRBJ1-1; V gene: TRBV18; clone size: -; D gene: TRBD1; CDR3 DNA: TGTGCCAGCTCACCTAAACAGGGGGGCACTGAAGCTTTCTTT; CDR3 protein: CASSPKQGGTEAFF
J gene: TRBJ1-1; V gene: TRBV7-2; clone size: -; D gene: -; CDR3 DNA: TGTGCCAGCAGCTTAGGTGGGGGCTGGGGTTCGTATGACACTGAAGCTTTCTTT; CDR3 protein: CASSLGGGWGSYDTEAFF
J gene: TRBJ1-5; V gene: TRBV28; clone size: -; D gene: TRBD1; CDR3 DNA: TGTGCCAGCAGGGAAAGGGAAGGGGGCGGCAATCAGCCCCAGCATTTT; CDR3 protein: CASREREGGGNQPQHF
J gene: TRBJ2-2; V gene: TRBV29-1; clone size: -; D gene: TRBD1; CDR3 DNA: TGCAGCGTTTACTCCGGGACAGACAACACCGGGGAGCTGTTTTTT; CDR3 protein: CSVYSGTDNTGELFF
J gene: TRBJ2-1; V gene: TRBV7-2; clone size: -; D gene: TRBD1; CDR3 DNA: TGTGCCAGCAGCTCCCAAGCGACAGGGGTCTACAATGAGCAGTTCTTC; CDR3 protein: CASSSQATGVYNEQFF
J gene: TRBJ2-7; V gene: TRBV6-1; clone size: -; D gene: -; CDR3 DNA: TGTGCCAGCAGTGAACTTCGGGGGGCACTTTACGAGCAGTACTTC; CDR3 protein: CASSELRGALYEQYF
J gene: TRBJ2-2; V gene: TRBV7-6; clone size: -; D gene: TRBD1; CDR3 DNA: TGTGCCAGCAGCTTGACAGGGGCGAACACCGGGGAGCTGTTTTTT; CDR3 protein: CASSLTGANTGELFF
J gene: TRBJ1-4; V gene: TRBV27; clone size: -; D gene: -; CDR3 DNA: TGTGCCAGCAGCTCCCTACCCTGGGAAAAACTGTTTTTT; CDR3 protein: CASSSLPWEKLFF
J gene: TRBJ2-7; V gene: TRBV10-3; clone size: -; D gene: TRBD2; CDR3 DNA: TGTGCCATCAGGGCTAGCGGGGGGGCATACGAGCAGTACTTC; CDR3 protein: CAIRASGGAYEQYF
J gene: TRBJ2-4; V gene: TRBV27; clone size: -; D gene: TRBD2; CDR3 DNA: TGTGCCAGCAGTTTAGATTCCGGGACTAGCGGTGGAGCCAAAAACATTCAGTACTTC; CDR3 protein: CASSLDSGTSGGAKNIQYF
J gene: TRBJ2-5; V gene: TRBV13; clone size: once; D gene: TRBD1; CDR3 DNA: TGTGCCAGCAGCCCAGGACAGGGGAAGACCCAGTACTTC; CDR3 protein: CASSPGQGKTQYF
J gene: TRBJ2-2; V gene: TRBV5-4; clone size: -; D gene: TRBD1; CDR3 DNA: TGTGCCAGCAGCCGACCCGGGACAGGGGCGAACACCGGGGAGCTGTTTTTT; CDR3 protein: CASSRPGTGANTGELFF
J gene: TRBJ1-4; V gene: TRBV4-3; clone size: -; D gene: TRBD1; CDR3 DNA: TGCGCCAGCAGCCAAGATTATGGGACAGGGGGCTATCATGAAAAACTGTTTTTT; CDR3 protein: CASSQDYGTGGYHEKLFF
J gene: TRBJ2-2; V gene: TRBV14; clone size: -; D gene: -; CDR3 DNA: TGTGCCAGCAACCGAATGGGAGCAAGGGACACCGGGGAGCTGTTTTTT; CDR3 protein: CASNRMGARDTGELFF
J gene: TRBJ1-6; V gene: TRBV4-2; clone size: -; D gene: -; CDR3 DNA: TGTGCCAGCAGCCCAGGGTCCGGCTCCTATAATTCACCCCTCCACTTT; CDR3 protein: CASSPGSGSYNSPLHF
J gene: TRBJ1-1; V gene: TRBV15; clone size: -; D gene: -; CDR3 DNA: TGTGCCACCAGCTTGGGGGCGCAGTCAGAAGCTTTCTTT; CDR3 protein: CATSLGAQSEAFF
J gene: TRBJ1-1; V gene: TRBV30; clone size: -; D gene: -; CDR3 DNA: TGTGCCTGGAGTGTAATCGTCCGCAGGAACACTGAAGCTTTCTTT; CDR3 protein: CAWSVIVRRNTEAFF
J gene: TRBJ2-5; V gene: TRBV2; clone size: -; D gene: TRBD2; CDR3 DNA: TGTGCCAGCAGCGCTTCGAGACTAGCGGTCGCTGGGGAGACCCAGTACTTC; CDR3 protein: CASSASRLAVAGETQYF
J gene: TRBJ2-1; V gene: TRBV5-1; clone size: -; D gene: TRBD1; CDR3 DNA: TGCGCCAGCAGCTTGTCGGGACAGGGGACCTACAATGAGCAGTTCTTC; CDR3 protein: CASSLSGQGTYNEQFF
J gene: TRBJ2-5; V gene: TRBV4-3; clone size: -; D gene: TRBD2; CDR3 DNA: TGCGCCAGCAGCCAAGAATCGACTAGCCTAGCCCAGTACTTC; CDR3 protein: CASSQESTSLAQYF
J gene: TRBJ2-7; V gene: TRBV19; clone size: -; D gene: -; CDR3 DNA: TGTGCCAGTAGTGCGTCGCCACCACTTATCAACGAGCAGTACTTC; CDR3 protein: CASSASPPLINEQYF
J gene: TRBJ2-2; V gene: TRBV5-6; clone size: -; D gene: TRBD1; CDR3 DNA: TGTGCCAGCCGCCGGGACAGGGATGGCGGGGAGCTGTTTTTT; CDR3 protein: CASRRDRDGGELFF
J gene: TRBJ2-3; V gene: TRBV29-1; clone size: -; D gene: -; CDR3 DNA: TGCAGCGCCCTGGACAGAGATACGCAGTATTTT; CDR3 protein: CSALDRDTQYF
J gene: TRBJ2-5; V gene: TRBV28; clone size: -; D gene: -; CDR3 DNA: TGTGCCAGCACCCAAGGGGGACAACAAGAGACCCAGTACTTC; CDR3 protein: CASTQGGQQETQYF